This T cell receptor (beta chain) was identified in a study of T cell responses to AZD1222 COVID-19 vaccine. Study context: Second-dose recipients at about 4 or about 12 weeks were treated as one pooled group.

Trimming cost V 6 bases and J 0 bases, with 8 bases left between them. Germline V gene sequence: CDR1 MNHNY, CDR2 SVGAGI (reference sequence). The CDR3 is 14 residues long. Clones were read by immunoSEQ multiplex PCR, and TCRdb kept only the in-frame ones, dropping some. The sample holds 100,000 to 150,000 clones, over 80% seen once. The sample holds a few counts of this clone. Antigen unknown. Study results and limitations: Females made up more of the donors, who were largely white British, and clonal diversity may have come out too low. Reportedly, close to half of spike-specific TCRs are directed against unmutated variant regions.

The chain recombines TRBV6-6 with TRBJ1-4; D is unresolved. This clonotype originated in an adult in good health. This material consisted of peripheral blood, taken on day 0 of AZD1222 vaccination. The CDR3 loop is CASSSHSTNEKLFF. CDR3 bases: TGTGCCAGCAGCTCACACTCAACTAATGAAAAACTGTTTTTT.